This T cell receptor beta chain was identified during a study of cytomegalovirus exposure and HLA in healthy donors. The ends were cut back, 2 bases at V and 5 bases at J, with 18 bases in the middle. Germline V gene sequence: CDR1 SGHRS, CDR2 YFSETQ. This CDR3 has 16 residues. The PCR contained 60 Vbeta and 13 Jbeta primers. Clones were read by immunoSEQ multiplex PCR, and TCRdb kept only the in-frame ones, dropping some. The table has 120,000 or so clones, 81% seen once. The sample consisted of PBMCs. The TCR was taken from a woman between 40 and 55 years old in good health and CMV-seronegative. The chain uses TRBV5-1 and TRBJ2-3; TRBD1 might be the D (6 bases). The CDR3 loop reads CASSFYRALSGDTQYF. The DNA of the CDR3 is TGCGCCAGCAGCTTCTACAGGGCCCTCTCAGGAGATACGCAGTATTTT.